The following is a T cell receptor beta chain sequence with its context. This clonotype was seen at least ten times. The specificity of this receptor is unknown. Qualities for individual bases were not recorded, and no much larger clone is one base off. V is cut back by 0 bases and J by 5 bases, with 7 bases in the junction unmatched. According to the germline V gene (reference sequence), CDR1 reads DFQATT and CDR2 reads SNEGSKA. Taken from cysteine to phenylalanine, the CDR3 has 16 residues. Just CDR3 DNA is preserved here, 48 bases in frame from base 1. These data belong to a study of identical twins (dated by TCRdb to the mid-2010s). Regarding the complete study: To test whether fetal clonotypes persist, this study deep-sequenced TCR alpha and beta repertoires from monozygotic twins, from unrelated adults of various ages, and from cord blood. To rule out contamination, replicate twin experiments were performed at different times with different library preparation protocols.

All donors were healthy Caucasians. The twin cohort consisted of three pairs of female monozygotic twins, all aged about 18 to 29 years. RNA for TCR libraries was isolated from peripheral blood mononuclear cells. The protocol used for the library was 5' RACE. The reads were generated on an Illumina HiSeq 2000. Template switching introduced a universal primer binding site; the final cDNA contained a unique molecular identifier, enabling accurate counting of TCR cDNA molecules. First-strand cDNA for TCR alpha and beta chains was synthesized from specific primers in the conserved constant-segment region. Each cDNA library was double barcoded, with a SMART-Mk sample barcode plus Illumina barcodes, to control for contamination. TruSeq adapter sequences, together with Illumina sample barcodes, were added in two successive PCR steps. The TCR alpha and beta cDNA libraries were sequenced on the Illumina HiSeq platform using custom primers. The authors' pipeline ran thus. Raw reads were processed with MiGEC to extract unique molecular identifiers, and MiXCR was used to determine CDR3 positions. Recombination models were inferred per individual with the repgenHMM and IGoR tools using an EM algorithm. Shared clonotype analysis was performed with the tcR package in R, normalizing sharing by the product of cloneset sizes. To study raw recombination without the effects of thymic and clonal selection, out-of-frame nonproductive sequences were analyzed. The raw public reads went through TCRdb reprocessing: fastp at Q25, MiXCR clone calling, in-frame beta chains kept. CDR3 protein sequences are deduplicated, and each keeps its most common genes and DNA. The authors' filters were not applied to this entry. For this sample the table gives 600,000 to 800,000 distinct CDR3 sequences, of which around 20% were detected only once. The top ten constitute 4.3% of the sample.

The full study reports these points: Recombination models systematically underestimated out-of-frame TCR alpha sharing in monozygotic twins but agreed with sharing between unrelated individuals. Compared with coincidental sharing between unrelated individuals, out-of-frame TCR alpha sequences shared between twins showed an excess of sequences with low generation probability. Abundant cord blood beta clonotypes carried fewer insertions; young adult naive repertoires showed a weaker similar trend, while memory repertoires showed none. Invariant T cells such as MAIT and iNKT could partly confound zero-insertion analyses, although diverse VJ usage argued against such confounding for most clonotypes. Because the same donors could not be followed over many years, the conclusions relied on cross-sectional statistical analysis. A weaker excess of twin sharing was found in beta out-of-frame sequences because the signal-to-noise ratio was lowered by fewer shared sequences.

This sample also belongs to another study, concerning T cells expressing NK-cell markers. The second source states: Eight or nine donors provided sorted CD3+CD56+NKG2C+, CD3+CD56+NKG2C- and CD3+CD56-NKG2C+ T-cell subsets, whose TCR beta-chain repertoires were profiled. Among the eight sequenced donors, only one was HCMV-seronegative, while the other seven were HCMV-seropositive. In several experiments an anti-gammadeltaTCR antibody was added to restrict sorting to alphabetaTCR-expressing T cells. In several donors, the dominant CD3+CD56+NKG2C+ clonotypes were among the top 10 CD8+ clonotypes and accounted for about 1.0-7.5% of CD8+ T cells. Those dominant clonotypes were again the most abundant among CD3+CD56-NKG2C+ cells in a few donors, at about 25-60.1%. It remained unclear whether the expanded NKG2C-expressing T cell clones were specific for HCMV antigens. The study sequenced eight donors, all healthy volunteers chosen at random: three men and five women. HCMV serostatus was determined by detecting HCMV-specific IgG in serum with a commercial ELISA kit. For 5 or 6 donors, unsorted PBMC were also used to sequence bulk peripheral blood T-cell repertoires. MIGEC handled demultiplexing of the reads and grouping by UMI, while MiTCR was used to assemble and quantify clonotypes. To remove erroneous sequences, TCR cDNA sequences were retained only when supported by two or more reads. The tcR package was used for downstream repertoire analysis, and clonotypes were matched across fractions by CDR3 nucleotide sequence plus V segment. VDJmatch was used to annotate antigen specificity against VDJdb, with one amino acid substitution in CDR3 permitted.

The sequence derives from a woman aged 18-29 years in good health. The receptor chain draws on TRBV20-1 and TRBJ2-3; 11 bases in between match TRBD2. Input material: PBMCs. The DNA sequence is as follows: TGCAGTGCTAGAGATCCTACTAGCGGGGGCGGAGATACGCAGTATTTT. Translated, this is CSARDPTSGGGDTQYF.